Shown below are 25 T cell receptor beta chains from a single sample sequenced in a study of T-cell reconstitution after alpha-beta-depleted transplantation in children. A TCRbeta library incorporating unique molecular identifiers was prepared. TCRdb reanalysed the PCR reads using MiXCR and keeps one entry per CDR3 protein. The data show 450,000 to 600,000 distinct CDR3 sequences, with around 17% seen just once and 2.5% to 4% held by the top ten. The sample in question was PBMCs from the stem cell graft donor, obtained from the stem cell graft. These receptors were taken from a human donor who donated a stem cell graft to a child with acute lymphoblastic leukemia.

The V and J genes are TRBV5-6 and TRBJ1-5, with TRBD1 identical over 9 bases. There are 14 residues in the CDR3. V shed 4 bases, J shed 5 bases, and the junction held 4 bases outside the gene matches. CDR1 SGHDT and CDR2 YYEEEE come from the germline V gene. The CDR3 here is CASSDRDRDQPQHF. The CDR3 nucleotides read TGTGCCAGCAGCGACCGGGACAGGGATCAGCCCCAGCATTTT.

The sample holds a few counts of this clonotype. The DNA of the CDR3 is TGCAGCGCGGCGGGAGCCTCCTACGAGCAGTACTTC. Translation gives CSAAGASYEQYF. The gene calls are TRBV29-1 and TRBJ2-7; 7 bases match TRBD2. Trimming cost V 7 bases and J 0 bases; bases outside gene matches: 3. Germline loops: CDR1 SQVTM, CDR2 ANQGSEA. This CDR3 is 12 amino acids long.

J is TRBJ2-6 and V is TRBV29-1; unclear D gene. The CDR3 consists of 12 residues. The germline gives CDR1 SQVTM, CDR2 ANQGSEA. The ends were cut back, 7 bases at V and 3 bases at J, with 7 bases in the middle. The CDR3 sequence is CSGLIGANVLTF. In DNA, the CDR3 is TGCAGCGGGCTGATTGGGGCCAACGTCCTGACTTTC.

This clonotype was seen a handful of times. The rearrangement joins TRBV12-3 or TRBV12-4 to TRBJ2-2; 11 bases agree with TRBD2. Losses at the gene ends were 6 bases for V and 4 bases for J; bases not matched to a gene: 4. This CDR3 spans 15 amino acids. Here the CDR3 reads CASSPSGRPTGELFF. The CDR3, as DNA: TGTGCCAGCAGCCCTAGCGGGAGGCCCACCGGGGAGCTGTTTTTT.

This clonotype turned up a few times. V usage is TRBV5-1 and J usage is TRBJ2-7, with 7 positions matching TRBD1. The CDR3 length is 15 residues. Germline V lookup: CDR1 SGHRS, CDR2 YFSETQ. Germline trimming cut 4 bases from V and 1 base from J; bases unmatched to any gene: 8. The CDR3 coding sequence is TGCGCCAGCAGCAGGGGACCGGGACAGTCCTACGAGCAGTACTTC. Protein product: CASSRGPGQSYEQYF.

The chain joins TRBV12-3 or TRBV12-4 to TRBJ2-1; TRBD1 agrees at 8 bases. The V gene end was trimmed by 1 base and the J gene end by 7 bases; junction bases not matched to a gene: 12. There are 17 residues in the CDR3. This CDR3 is CASSLEVRMDRANEQFF. As DNA, the CDR3 is TGTGCCAGCAGTTTAGAGGTTAGGATGGACAGGGCGAATGAGCAGTTCTTC.

This clonotype appeared a few times. The chain has TRBV4-1 and TRBJ2-1; tentatively, D is TRBD2 (6 bases). CDR3 size: 14 residues. Germline loops: CDR1 MGHRA, CDR2 YSYEKL. V lost 0 bases to trimming and J lost 7 bases, with 10 bases between them. CDR3 amino acids: CASSQDGTLNEQFF. The CDR3, as DNA: TGCGCCAGCAGCCAAGATGGGACTTTGAATGAGCAGTTCTTC.

The rearrangement uses TRBV27 and TRBJ2-2; weak D call: TRBD2 (5 bases). V was pared by 5 bases and J by 4 bases, with 26 bases between. Per germline, CDR1 MNHEY and CDR2 SMNVEV (reference sequence). The CDR3 contains 19 residues. The CDR3 region is CASSPRLTTYRGITGELFF. The CDR3 DNA sequence: TGTGCCAGCAGTCCTCGACTTACGACATATCGGGGAATCACCGGGGAGCTGTTTTTT.

This clonotype was observed a few times. The rearrangement links TRBV12-3 or TRBV12-4 to TRBJ1-6; TRBD1 matches at 10 bases. The CDR3 is made up of 15 amino acids. The trim removed 5 bases at V and 7 bases at J, leaving 5 bases unmatched. CDR3 coding DNA: TGTGCCAGCAGTCTCTCGGACAGGGGGAATTCACCCCTCCACTTT. This translates into CASSLSDRGNSPLHF.

The chain recombines TRBV6-1 with TRBJ2-1, with TRBD1 matching over 11 bases. The germline V gene encodes CDR1 MNHNS and CDR2 SASEGT. V lost 3 bases and J lost 1; bases outside the gene matches: 2. This CDR3 contains 16 residues. The CDR3 bases are TGTGCCAGCAGTGAGTGGGACAGGGGGTCCTACAATGAGCAGTTCTTC. This translates into CASSEWDRGSYNEQFF.

This clonotype was counted a few times. The CDR3 nucleotides are TGTGCCAGCAGCCAAGAATTTCCGAAAAAGGCCTCTAGCACAGATACGCAGTATTTT. Translating gives CASSQEFPKKASSTDTQYF. V gene TRBV3-1 combines with J gene TRBJ2-3; D gene ambiguous. From germline, CDR1 is LGHDT and CDR2 YNNKEL (reference sequence). The CDR3 spans 19 residues. Trimming left V 0 bases short and J 0 bases short, with 19 bases between.

Ten or more counts support this clonotype. The chain employs TRBV6-5 and TRBJ2-7; 13 bases are shared with TRBD2. Germline assignment: CDR1 MNHEY and CDR2 SVGAGI. V was clipped by 4 bases and J by 2 bases; unmatched bases: 5. The CDR3 spans 16 residues. This CDR3 reads CASSSSGLAGAYEQYF. CDR3 coding DNA: TGTGCCAGCAGTTCTTCAGGACTAGCGGGAGCCTACGAGCAGTACTTC.

The table lists this clonotype with a few counts. V and J are TRBV5-1 and TRBJ2-7, with TRBD2 as a possible D gene (5 bases). With 0 bases removed from V and 5 bases from J, the gap between germline ends came to 12 bases. CDR3 length: 14 residues. Germline loops: CDR1 SGHRS, CDR2 YFSETQ. The CDR3 reads CASSLDDPGDEQYF. In nucleotides, the CDR3 is TGCGCCAGCAGCTTGGACGATCCCGGGGACGAGCAGTACTTC. Filled out from reference TRBV5-1 and TRBJ2-7, the complete variable domain reads KAGVTQTPRYLIKTRGQQVTLSCSPISGHRSVSWYQQTPGQGLQFLFEYFSETQRNKGNFPGRFSGRQFSNSRSEMNVSTLELGDSALYLCASSLDDPGDEQYFGPGTRLTVT.

CDR3 nucleotides: TGTGCCAGCAGTCTTGGGGTTGGAGGTACCAAGACCCAGTACTTC. Translation: CASSLGVGGTKTQYF. The chain carries TRBV7-9 and TRBJ2-5, with D possibly being TRBD2 (5 bases). The CDR3 loop spans 15 amino acids. Germline V lookup: CDR1 SEHNR, CDR2 FQNEAQ (reference sequence). V was trimmed by 6 bases and J by 6 bases, leaving 20 bases between them.

This clonotype turned up a few times. The chain uses TRBV6-1 and TRBJ2-2; no definite D call. V lost 2 bases and J lost 0, with 13 bases in between. The germline gives CDR1 MNHNS, CDR2 SASEGT. This CDR3 region has 17 residues. This CDR3 reads CASSETPRQTNTGELFF. The CDR3 DNA is TGTGCCAGCAGTGAAACTCCTCGGCAGACGAACACCGGGGAGCTGTTTTTT.

V and J are TRBV5-1 and TRBJ2-1, with D perhaps matching TRBD1 or TRBD2 (5 bases each). The V and J ends lost 5 bases and 0 bases respectively, with 12 bases between them. This CDR3 region has 15 residues. Germline V gene sequence: CDR1 SGHRS, CDR2 YFSETQ. CDR3 amino acids: CASRATGGSYNEQFF. The DNA of the CDR3 is TGCGCCAGCAGGGCTACAGGAGGCTCCTACAATGAGCAGTTCTTC. The whole variable domain, remainder taken from reference TRBV5-1 and TRBJ2-1, is KAGVTQTPRYLIKTRGQQVTLSCSPISGHRSVSWYQQTPGQGLQFLFEYFSETQRNKGNFPGRFSGRQFSNSRSEMNVSTLELGDSALYLCASRATGGSYNEQFFGPGTRLTVL.

This clonotype turned up a few times. The chain couples TRBV27 to TRBJ2-1, with D unclear. V was shortened by 6 bases and J by 7 bases, with 10 bases between the two germline ends. The CDR3 sequence is 12 residues long. The germline gives CDR1 MNHEY, CDR2 SMNVEV (reference sequence). CDR3 loop: CASSRIVNEQFF. Written as DNA, the CDR3 is TGTGCCAGCAGCCGTATAGTAAATGAGCAGTTCTTC.

The genes are TRBV24-1 and TRBJ2-2, with 14 positions matching TRBD2. There are 16 residues in the CDR3. V was pared by 5 bases and J by 5 bases, with 3 bases of the junction left unmatched. Per germline, CDR1 KGHDR and CDR2 SFDVKD. The CDR3 DNA is TGTGCCACCAGTGCCGGACTAGCGGGAGGTACCGGGGAGCTGTTTTTT. Residues: CATSAGLAGGTGELFF.

The chain couples TRBV5-1 to TRBJ1-2; 7 bases align to TRBD1. Germline CDR1 SGHRS, CDR2 YFSETQ. This CDR3 is built from 16 residues. V shed 2 bases, J shed 9 bases, and the junction held 16 bases outside the gene matches. CDR3: CASSFLRDSYPWSYTF. In DNA form, the CDR3 reads TGCGCCAGCAGCTTCCTCCGGGACAGCTACCCCTGGAGCTACACCTTC.

The gene calls are TRBV12-3 or TRBV12-4 and TRBJ2-1, with D tentatively TRBD2 (6 bases). V was pared by 4 bases and J by 4 bases, with 14 bases between. The CDR3 extends over 15 amino acids. CDR3 bases: TGTGCCAGCAGTTCTCCGGAGCGGGCATACAATGAGCAGTTCTTC. This encodes CASSSPERAYNEQFF.

This clonotype was seen only a few times. The chain employs TRBV25-1 and TRBJ1-1; 7 bases fit TRBD1. Looked up from germline, CDR1 is MGHDK and CDR2 is SYGVNS. The CDR3 is 13 amino acids. Trimming removed 5 bases from V and 3 bases from J; junction bases left unmatched: 3. CDR3 loop: CASSFTGDTEAFF. Here the CDR3 DNA reads TGTGCCAGCAGTTTCACAGGGGACACTGAAGCTTTCTTT.

In this sample, this clonotype turned up a few times. The J gene is TRBJ1-2, the V gene TRBV29-1, with D hard to call. In germline, CDR1 is SQVTM, CDR2 ANQGSEA. This CDR3 comprises 12 residues. Trimming took 0 bases from V and 5 from J, leaving 7 bases between them. The CDR3 loop is CSVEEAVYGYTF. The CDR3 DNA follows: TGCAGCGTTGAAGAGGCAGTTTATGGCTACACCTTC.

The chain recombines TRBV7-2 with TRBJ1-6; 7 bases line up with TRBD1. The junction had 12 bases not matched to a gene; V was cut back by 5 bases and J by 8 bases. This CDR3 region has 16 residues. From germline, CDR1 is SGHTA and CDR2 FQGNSA. The CDR3: CASSTMDRPSDSPLHF. CDR3 DNA: TGTGCCAGCAGCACTATGGACAGGCCTTCGGATTCACCCCTCCACTTT.

The chain is built from TRBV5-1 and TRBJ2-2; the D is unclear. The CDR3 has 12 residues. The V gene lost 7 bases and the J gene lost 6 bases, with 10 bases spanning the gap. The germline V gene encodes CDR1 SGHRS and CDR2 YFSETQ. As DNA, the CDR3 is TGCGCCAGCTTTATGTCGCCCGGGGAGCTGTTTTTT. This codes for CASFMSPGELFF.

This clonotype was detected only once. This chain joins TRBV7-3 and TRBJ2-3; 9 positions match TRBD1. Germline-derived CDR1 and CDR2 are SGHTA and FQGTGA. CDR3 size: 16 residues. Trimming at V came to 1 base and at J to 1 base, leaving 3 bases not matched to a gene. CDR3 bases: TGTGCCAGCAGCTTAAGGCGGACAGGGGGCACAGATACGCAGTATTTT. Encoded protein: CASSLRRTGGTDTQYF.